The 8 T cell receptor beta chains in this list originate from one sample, sequenced in a study of blood T cell repertoires in COVID-19. This table comes from immunoSEQ multiplex PCR, and its TCRdb copy is limited to in-frame clones, with some not included. The profile shows roughly 87,000 clones, more than 70% of them singletons. The source material was peripheral blood. Receptors originate from an elderly woman with acute or convalescent COVID-19.

The V call is TRBV28, the J call TRBJ1-5; perhaps TRBD1 as D (6 bases). The V gene's germline CDR1 is MDHEN and CDR2 SYDVKM. This CDR3 has 14 residues. V lost 4 bases and J lost 4, with 11 bases in between. CDR3 bases: TGTGCCAGCAGTTCCAGGACAGTAAATCAGCCCCAGCATTTT. Residues: CASSSRTVNQPQHF.

The chain joins TRBV28 to TRBJ1-1; D not resolved. The CDR3 sequence is 14 residues long. Trimming took off 2 bases at V and 4 bases at J, with 11 bases between the two ends. Germline V gives CDR1 MDHEN, CDR2 SYDVKM. The CDR3, as DNA: TGTGCCAGCAGTTTAATCATAGATGCCACTGAAGCTTTCTTT. Encoded protein: CASSLIIDATEAFF.

The chain recombines TRBV6-5 with TRBJ1-5, with 10 bases identical to TRBD1. Per germline, CDR1 MNHEY and CDR2 SVGAGI. The CDR3 has 14 residues. V lost 6 bases, J lost 4 bases, and 3 bases stayed unmatched. In DNA form, the CDR3 reads TGTGCCAGCAGGAGGGACAGGGGAAATCAGCCCCAGCATTTT. Its protein is CASRRDRGNQPQHF.

This chain links TRBV5-1 with TRBJ1-2, with 12 positions matching TRBD1. The CDR3 contains 15 residues. The V gene end was trimmed by 0 bases and the J gene end by 8 bases; junction bases not matched to a gene: 5. Germline V gene sequence: CDR1 SGHRS, CDR2 YFSETQ. The CDR3 protein is CASSLVGTGGEGYTF. The CDR3 region has the DNA TGCGCCAGCAGCTTGGTAGGGACAGGGGGCGAGGGCTACACCTTC.

With respect to this clone: The junction shows a germline mismatch at one end, possibly a read error. Other nucleotide sequences in the sample specify the same CDR3. The J gene is TRBJ1-2, the V gene TRBV5-1, with D perhaps TRBD1 (5 bases). This CDR3 has 13 amino acids. Looked up from germline, CDR1 is SGHRS and CDR2 is YFSETQ. The CDR3 here is CASSLMGGKGYTF. The CDR3 DNA reads TGCGCTAGCAGCTTGATGGGGGGAAAAGGCTACACCTTC.

V is TRBV28 and J is TRBJ1-4; D is possibly TRBD1 (6 bases). The germline CDR1 and CDR2 sequences are MDHEN and SYDVKM. Trimming pared 5 bases from V and 6 bases from J, leaving 10 bases between. CDR3 length: 13 residues. The CDR3 DNA reads as TGTGCCAGCAGTCCAGGGGTATATGAAAAACTGTTTTTT. This codes for CASSPGVYEKLFF.

The chain combines TRBV10-3 with TRBJ1-1, with 9 bases identical to TRBD1. The CDR3 is 15 residues long. V shed 2 bases, J shed 4 bases, and the junction held 5 bases outside the gene matches. Per the germline V gene, CDR1 is ENHRY and CDR2 is SYGVKD. The CDR3 DNA is TGTGCCATCAGTGAGACGGGACAGGGAGTCACTGAAGCTTTCTTT. Its translation is CAISETGQGVTEAFF.

Many counts were recorded for this clone. The chain couples TRBV30 to TRBJ1-1; a possible D gene is TRBD1 (5 bases). CDR1 and CDR2 from the germline V gene are GTSNPN and SVGIG (reference sequence). CDR3 length: 13 residues. Trimming pared 2 bases from V and 4 bases from J, leaving 11 bases between. This CDR3 reads CAWSSARGTEAFF. The CDR3 nucleotides read TGTGCCTGGAGTTCAGCTAGGGGCACTGAAGCTTTCTTT.